This T cell receptor beta chain was observed in a study of T-cell memory formation after mild COVID-19. Study outcomes and limitations: A balance of CD4 and CD8 characterized clones contracting day 15 to 85, whereas later expanders leaned CD4+.

TCRdb recomputed calls from the 5' RACE reads with MiXCR, one row per CDR3 protein. The sample lists about 430,000 distinct CDR3 sequences; more than 15% were seen once. In the case of this clonotype: Its antigen is currently unknown.

The CDR3 spans 12 residues. Germline CDR1 reads DFQATT; CDR2 reads SNEGSKA (reference sequence). V lost 3 bases, J lost 9 bases, and 9 bases lay in between. The chain has TRBV20-1 and TRBJ1-6; D is unclear. Sequencing used PBMCs or a T cell subset sorted from them (not recorded which). This sequence originates from a man between 18 and 35 years old who had mild COVID-19 (a few samples of this study predate the infection). Cell type and time point are not known. CDR3 amino acids: CSARALSSPLHF. The CDR3 DNA sequence: TGCAGTGCTAGGGCCCTAAGTTCACCCCTCCACTTT.